This section outlines one T cell receptor beta chain sequence together with its context. The V gene lost 0 bases and the J gene lost 7 bases, with 13 bases spanning the gap. Germline CDR1 reads SGHNT; CDR2 reads YYREEE (reference sequence). The CDR3 extends over 14 amino acids. Assay used: immunoSEQ multiplex PCR; TCRdb lists only in-frame clones, some missing. The sample consists of under 80,000 clones, approximately 81% of them appearing once. The data belong to a study of OX40 agonist ivuxolimab in advanced cancers. In the study overall: Patients received ivuxolimab, an intravenous treatment, every 2 weeks at 0.01 to 10 mg/kg.

The chain links TRBV5-4 to TRBJ1-2; D might be TRBD1 (5 bases). The source material was CD4+ or CD8+ T cells sorted from blood, sampled in a trial of the OX40 agonist ivuxolimab. This receptor was identified in an adult with an advanced solid tumor such as melanoma, head and neck, liver or kidney cancer. The CDR3 region is CASSLEQAPGGYTF. CDR3 DNA sequence: TGTGCCAGCAGCTTGGAACAGGCGCCTGGTGGCTACACCTTC.